This entry describes one TCR beta chain. Its antigen is still unknown. This record belongs to a study of cytomegalovirus exposure and HLA in healthy donors. At the level of the study: Early on, a data release was issued that held roughly 86 million unique TCRs from HLA-typed donors.

The CDR3 extends over 16 amino acids. Germline V gene sequence: CDR1 SGHNT, CDR2 YYREEE (reference sequence). V lost 3 bases and J lost 6; bases outside the gene matches: 7. Study results and caveats: Most likely, a cluster of highly shared sequence variants arose as a sequencing artifact. Across all donors, roughly uniform sequencing depth was an assumption of the presence/absence analyses. Later analysis identified a missense DCLRE1C variant that was linked to TCR beta V- and J-gene trimming.

Primers included in the PCR were 60 Vbeta and 13 Jbeta primers. TCRdb's copy holds only in-frame clones and misses some; the assay was immunoSEQ multiplex PCR. The table has approximately 130,000 clones, about 84% seen once; the top ten hold roughly 1.2%. The specimen was PBMCs. The V gene is TRBV5-4, the J gene TRBJ2-3; 13 bases match TRBD2. This TCR was sampled from a boy between 10 and 17 years old in good health and CMV-seronegative. CDR3 coding DNA: TGTGCCAGCAGCTCGGCAGGGACTAGCGGGACTGATACGCAGTATTTT. This translates into CASSSAGTSGTDTQYF. Full variable domain (rest looked up from reference TRBV5-4 and TRBJ2-3): ETGVTQSPTHLIKTRGQQVTLRCSSQSGHNTVSWYQQALGQGPQFIFQYYREEENGRGNFPPRFSGLQFPNYSSELNVNALELDDSALYLCASSSAGTSGTDTQYFGPGTRLTVL.